This TCR beta chain was sequenced for a study of blood T cell repertoires in COVID-19. In the study overall: PBMCs, B-cell-depleted T cells, or T cells provided the cDNA or gDNA that made up the material.

Clinical history as reported by participants underpinned cohort assignment. Contact with a PCR-confirmed or clinician-diagnosed COVID-19 case occurred within 2 weeks of entry. The method was immunoSEQ multiplex PCR; TCRdb's version includes in-frame clones alone and lacks a portion of them. In the table there are roughly 240,000 clones, 83% of which are singletons. The V end was cut by 0 bases, the J end by 0 bases, with 8 bases between. Germline V gives CDR1 SNHLY, CDR2 FYNNEI. The CDR3 totals 15 residues. The chain has TRBV2 and TRBJ1-1, with D unclear. This TCR derives from a woman in her forties who had been exposed to COVID-19. Material: PBMCs or T cells enriched from blood (not recorded which). CDR3 residues: CASSEARAVNTEAFF. CDR3 DNA: TGTGCCAGCAGTGAAGCGCGGGCAGTGAACACTGAAGCTTTCTTT.